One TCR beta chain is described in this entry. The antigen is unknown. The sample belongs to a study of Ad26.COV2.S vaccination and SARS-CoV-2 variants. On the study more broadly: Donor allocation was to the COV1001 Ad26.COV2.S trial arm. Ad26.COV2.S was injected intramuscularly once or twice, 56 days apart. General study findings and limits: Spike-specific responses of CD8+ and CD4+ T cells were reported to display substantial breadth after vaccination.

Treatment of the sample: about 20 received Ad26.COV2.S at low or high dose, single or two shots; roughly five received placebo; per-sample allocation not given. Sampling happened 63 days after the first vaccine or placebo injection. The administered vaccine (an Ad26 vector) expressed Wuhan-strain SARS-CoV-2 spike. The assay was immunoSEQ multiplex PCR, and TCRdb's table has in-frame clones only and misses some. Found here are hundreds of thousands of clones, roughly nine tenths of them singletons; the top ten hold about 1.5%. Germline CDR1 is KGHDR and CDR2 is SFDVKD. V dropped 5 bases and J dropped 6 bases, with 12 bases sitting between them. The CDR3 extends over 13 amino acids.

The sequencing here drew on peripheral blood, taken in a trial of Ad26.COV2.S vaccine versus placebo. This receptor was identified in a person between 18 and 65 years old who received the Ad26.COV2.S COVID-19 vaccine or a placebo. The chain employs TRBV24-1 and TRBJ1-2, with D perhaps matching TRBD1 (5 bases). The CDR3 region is CATSARGADGYTF. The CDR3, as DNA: TGTGCCACCAGTGCCCGCGGGGCAGATGGCTACACCTTC.